Below are 18 T cell receptor beta chains sequenced from a single sample in a study of CD8+ T cells in alopecia areata. As to treatment: oral pan-JAK inhibitor, 5-10 mg twice daily. Once RNA had been extracted, it was reverse transcribed into cDNA to act as the sequencing template. The repertoire was sequenced with immunoSEQ multiplex PCR; TCRdb's copy has only in-frame clones and lacks some. The repertoire holds 60,000 to 90,000 clones, with around two thirds as singletons. The sample was CD8+ T cells sorted from blood, taken at week 24, from a patient treated with tofacitinib. The receptor set was obtained from a human donor with alopecia areata.

This clone has ten or more counts. The chain joins TRBV14 to TRBJ2-7; D gene ambiguous. The germline V and J ends were trimmed by 6 bases and 0 bases, with 9 bases remaining between them. The germline CDR1 and CDR2 sequences are SGHDN and FVKESK. CDR3 length: 13 amino acids. The CDR3 nucleotides are TGTGCCAGCAGTATACAGTCCTCCTACGAGCAGTACTTC. Its protein is CASSIQSSYEQYF.

This chain joins TRBV6-5 and TRBJ2-7, with D hard to call. Germline CDR1 and CDR2: MNHEY and SVGAGI. This CDR3 comprises 14 residues. The germline V and J ends were trimmed by 2 bases and 2 bases, with 10 bases remaining between them. CDR3 DNA: TGTGCCAGCAGTTACCTCGGCGGCACCTACGAGCAGTACTTC. Amino acid sequence: CASSYLGGTYEQYF.

The CDR3 protein is CASSSGLHQLDEQFF. CDR3 DNA: TGTGCCAGCAGCTCCGGATTACACCAATTGGATGAGCAGTTCTTC. V and J are TRBV7-9 and TRBJ2-1; D gene ambiguous. Trimming took off 4 bases at V and 8 bases at J, with 18 bases between the two ends. The CDR3 loop spans 15 amino acids. CDR1 and CDR2 from the germline V gene are SEHNR and FQNEAQ (reference sequence).

This clone was seen just once. J is TRBJ2-3 and V is TRBV15; D is ambiguous. The CDR3 is 16 amino acids. Trimming left V 0 bases short and J 1 base short, with 11 bases between. Per the germline V gene, CDR1 is LNHNV and CDR2 is YYDKDF (reference sequence). DNA for the CDR3: TGTGCCACCAGCAGAGATCCATTCCCGGGCACAGATACGCAGTATTTT. The encoded protein is CATSRDPFPGTDTQYF.

The chain is built from TRBV2 and TRBJ1-2; D gene unclear. V was cut by 6 bases and J by 0 bases, with 5 bases left in between. The CDR3 has 12 residues. CDR1 and CDR2 (germline): SNHLY, FYNNEI. The CDR3 region is CASRQANYGYTF. DNA of the CDR3: TGTGCCAGCAGGCAAGCTAACTATGGCTACACCTTC. The full variable domain, rest sourced from reference TRBV2 and TRBJ1-2, is EPEVTQTPSHQVTQMGQEVILRCVPISNHLYFYWYRQILGQKVEFLVSFYNNEISEKSEIFDDQFSVERPDGSNFTLKIRSTKLEDSAMYFCASRQANYGYTFGSGTRLTVV.

The chain combines TRBV4-1 with TRBJ2-7, with 14 bases that match TRBD2. Unmatched junction bases numbered 6, after V lost 4 bases and J lost 4 bases. The germline V gene encodes CDR1 MGHRA and CDR2 YSYEKL. The CDR3 has 16 residues. The CDR3 spells CASSPGLAGGLYEQYF. The CDR3 DNA reads TGCGCCAGCAGCCCCGGACTAGCGGGGGGTCTTTACGAGCAGTACTTC.

The chain employs TRBV2 and TRBJ2-3; no reliable D call. The V end lost 6 bases, the J end lost 2 bases, and 18 bases lay between the germline ends. There are 16 residues in the CDR3. Germline CDR1 SNHLY, CDR2 FYNNEI. The DNA of the CDR3 is TGTGCCAGCAGACCTCCAACCGGCACACCCACAGATACGCAGTATTTT. Its protein is CASRPPTGTPTDTQYF. Full variable domain (rest looked up from reference TRBV2 and TRBJ2-3): EPEVTQTPSHQVTQMGQEVILRCVPISNHLYFYWYRQILGQKVEFLVSFYNNEISEKSEIFDDQFSVERPDGSNFTLKIRSTKLEDSAMYFCASRPPTGTPTDTQYFGPGTRLTVL.

This rearrangement joins TRBV29-1 to TRBJ1-2; D uncertain. The CDR3 is 11 residues long. Trimming removed 3 bases at V and 1 base at J, with 3 bases between. CDR1 is SQVTM, CDR2 ANQGSEA, per germline. DNA of the CDR3: TGCAGCGTTGACAGTAACTATGGCTACACCTTC. Its translation: CSVDSNYGYTF.

Comments on this clone: Germline is not matched at one junction end, which may reflect a read error. Written as DNA, the CDR3 is TGTGCCAGCAGTCTATCTCCCCCCGGGGCAGAGCGCATGGATGCCAAAAACATTCAGTACTTC. Protein sequence: CASSLSPPGAERMDAKNIQYF. The chain couples TRBV27 to TRBJ2-4; possibly TRBD1 or TRBD2 for D (5 bases each). CDR3 size: 21 residues. Germline V gives CDR1 MNHEY, CDR2 SMNVEV (reference sequence).

The gene calls are TRBV5-4 and TRBJ2-1, with 10 bases identical to TRBD1. The CDR3 consists of 15 residues. CDR1 and CDR2 (germline): SGHNT, YYREEE (reference sequence). The V gene end was trimmed by 0 bases and the J gene end by 6 bases; junction bases not matched to a gene: 3. This CDR3 reads CASSLGQGAPNEQFF. CDR3 sequence (DNA): TGTGCCAGCAGCTTGGGACAGGGGGCCCCCAATGAGCAGTTCTTC.

The chain employs TRBV23-1 and TRBJ1-5, with D possibly matching TRBD1 (5 bases). TRBV23-1 is identified as an open reading frame with a role that is uncertain. V lost 1 base and J 2 bases, leaving 12 bases between the germline ends. The CDR3 loop spans 16 amino acids. This CDR3 is CASSQWAGEGNQPQHF. The DNA for the CDR3 is TGCGCCAGCAGTCAATGGGCGGGGGAGGGCAATCAGCCCCAGCATTTT.

This rearrangement joins TRBV4-2 to TRBJ2-7; D remains unclear. Germline-derived CDR1 and CDR2 are LGHNA and YNFKEQ. V lost 3 bases to trimming and J lost 1 base, with 16 bases between them. The CDR3 is 16 amino acids. DNA of the CDR3: TGTGCCAGCAGCCATTCAAAAGGCGGCACTTCCTACGAGCAGTACTTC. It yields the protein CASSHSKGGTSYEQYF.

The chain recombines TRBV4-2 with TRBJ2-7, with a tentative D call TRBD2 (6 bases). Germline CDR1 reads LGHNA; CDR2 reads YNFKEQ. This CDR3 region has 15 residues. V was shortened by 1 base and J by 1 base, with 11 bases between the two germline ends. Here the CDR3 DNA reads TGTGCCAGCAGCCAAGCGAGCGGGTATTCCTACGAGCAGTACTTC. Its protein product is CASSQASGYSYEQYF.

There are a few counts of this clone. This chain uses TRBV5-6 with TRBJ2-2, with 9 bases fitting TRBD2. The CDR3 has 14 amino acids. CDR1 and CDR2 (germline): SGHDT, YYEEEE. V shed 4 bases and J 5 bases; nucleotides not matched to a gene: 3. CDR3 residues: CASSLGLATGELFF. The CDR3 nucleotides are TGTGCCAGCAGCCTCGGACTAGCGACCGGGGAGCTGTTTTTT.

This clone was seen only a few times. V gene TRBV6-5 combines with J gene TRBJ2-3; D not certain. CDR1 MNHEY and CDR2 SVGAGI come from the germline V gene. V was pared by 6 bases and J by 3 bases, with 13 bases between. This CDR3 has 14 residues. The CDR3 loop is CASSPDKETDTQYF. For the CDR3, the DNA is TGTGCCAGCAGCCCCGACAAGGAGACAGATACGCAGTATTTT.

This clone has a single count. The chain has TRBV4-3 and TRBJ2-1; TRBD2 agrees at 14 bases. After removal of 4 bases from V and 4 bases from J, the junction contained 6 bases not matched to a gene. This CDR3 has 17 amino acids. In germline, CDR1 is LGHNA, CDR2 YSLEER. In DNA form, the CDR3 reads TGCGCCAGCAGCCTTAGACTAGCGGGGGGGTTGTACAATGAGCAGTTCTTC. It codes for CASSLRLAGGLYNEQFF.

CDR3 DNA: TGCGCCAGCAGCCAAGAGAAGGGGAACACAGATACGCAGTATTTT. Its translation: CASSQEKGNTDTQYF. This chain connects TRBV4-3 to TRBJ2-3; tentative D call: TRBD1 (5 bases). Germline CDR1 and CDR2: LGHNA and YSLEER. The CDR3 has 15 amino acids. With 0 bases removed from V and 2 bases from J, the gap between germline ends came to 9 bases.

This clone was observed a handful of times. The rearrangement joins TRBV29-1 to TRBJ2-2; a possible D gene is TRBD1 (6 bases). The CDR3 loop spans 13 amino acids. Germline V gene sequence: CDR1 SQVTM, CDR2 ANQGSEA. Between the trimmed V and J ends, which lost 4 bases and 2 bases, there was a span of 8 bases. In DNA form, the CDR3 reads TGCAGCGTTGTGGACAGTAACACCGGGGAGCTGTTTTTT. Translated, it gives CSVVDSNTGELFF.